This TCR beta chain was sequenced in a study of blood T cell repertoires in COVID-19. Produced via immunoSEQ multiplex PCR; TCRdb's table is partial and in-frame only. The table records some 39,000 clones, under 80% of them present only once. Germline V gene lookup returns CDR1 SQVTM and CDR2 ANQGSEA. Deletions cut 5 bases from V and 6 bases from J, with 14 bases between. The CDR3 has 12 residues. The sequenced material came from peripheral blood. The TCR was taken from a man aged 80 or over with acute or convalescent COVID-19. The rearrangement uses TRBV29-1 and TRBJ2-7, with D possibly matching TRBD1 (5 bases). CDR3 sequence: CSVSVQGGEQYF. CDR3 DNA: TGCAGCGTTTCGGTCCAGGGTGGCGAGCAGTACTTC.